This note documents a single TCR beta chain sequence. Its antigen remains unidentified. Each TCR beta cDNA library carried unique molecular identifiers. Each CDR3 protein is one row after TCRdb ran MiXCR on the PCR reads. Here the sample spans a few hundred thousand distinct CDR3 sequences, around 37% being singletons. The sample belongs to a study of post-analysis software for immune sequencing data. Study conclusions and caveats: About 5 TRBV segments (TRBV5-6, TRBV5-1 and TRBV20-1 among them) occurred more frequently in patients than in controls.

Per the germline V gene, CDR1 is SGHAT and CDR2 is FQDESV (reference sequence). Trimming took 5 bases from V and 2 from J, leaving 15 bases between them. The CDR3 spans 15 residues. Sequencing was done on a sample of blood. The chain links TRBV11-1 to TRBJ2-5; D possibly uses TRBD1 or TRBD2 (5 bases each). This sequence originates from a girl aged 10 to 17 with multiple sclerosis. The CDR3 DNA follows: TGTGCCAGCAGCCGCCCTAGGGGACGACAAGAGACCCAGTACTTC. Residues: CASSRPRGRQETQYF.